This record concerns one TCR beta chain sequence. As yet, its antigen is unknown. Germline assignment: CDR1 SGHKS and CDR2 YYEKEE (reference sequence). The CDR3 runs 16 residues. Germline trimming cut 0 bases from V and 9 bases from J; bases unmatched to any gene: 7. This sample stems from a study of OX40 agonist ivuxolimab in advanced cancers. Findings and limits, study-wide: CD4+ and CD8+ blood T cells expanded clonally by week 6 at 0.1 to 3.0 mg/kg. Expanded clones were, on average, more numerous in CD8+ T cells than in CD4+. Certain nonresponders likewise exhibited a low normalized T-cell clonal expansion.

Data came from immunoSEQ multiplex PCR; TCRdb stores just in-frame clones and leaves some out. Of under 85,000 clones detected, 85% to 95% appear once; the ten largest clones hold more than 4.5%. Sequenced here: CD4+ or CD8+ T cells sorted from blood, sampled in a trial of the OX40 agonist ivuxolimab. The chain couples TRBV5-5 to TRBJ2-2, with TRBD2 matching 11 bases. The origin of this receptor is an adult with an advanced solid tumor such as melanoma, head and neck, liver or kidney cancer. CDR3 in DNA: TGTGCCAGCAGCTTGGCGGTAGCGGGAGGGCCCAGGGAGCTGTTTTTT. Translation: CASSLAVAGGPRELFF.